This T cell receptor (beta chain) was profiled in a study of spatial heterogeneity in lung cancer. Every TCR cDNA molecule bore a unique molecular identifier. TCRdb independently ran MiXCR on the 5' RACE reads; one entry per CDR3 protein. The sample yields 95,000 or so distinct CDR3 sequences, 7% to 9% seen once. The sample holds a few counts of this clonotype. Its antigen is still unknown. Study-level results: Tumor TCRs that were ubiquitous and expanded showed up in blood more at resection than follow-up.

The CDR3 is 17 amino acids. Germline-derived CDR1 and CDR2 are SEHNR and FQNEAQ (reference sequence). Trimming removed 7 bases from V and 0 bases from J; junction bases left unmatched: 11. The time point here: sample taken at primary tumor resection. Unsorted tumor, nontumor lung tissue or cryopreserved PBMC supplied the whole RNA. This TCR derives from a male donor with early-stage non-small cell lung cancer. V and J are TRBV7-9 and TRBJ2-5; TRBD2 matches at 10 bases. Sequencing used PBMCs, obtained at surgery. The CDR3 region is CASNNPSSGRNQETQYF. The CDR3 region has the DNA TGTGCCAGCAACAATCCGTCTAGCGGGAGAAACCAAGAGACCCAGTACTTC. The complete variable domain, with remaining parts taken from reference TRBV7-9 and TRBJ2-5, reads DTGVSQNPRHKITKRGQNVTFRCDPISEHNRLYWYRQTLGQGPEFLTYFQNEAQLEKSRLLSDRFSAERPKGSFSTLEIQRTEQGDSAMYLCASNNPSSGRNQETQYFGPGTRLLVL.